These 27 T cell receptor beta chains were all obtained from the same sample, sequenced in a study of blood T cells in healthy people across ages. With a J-beta primer mix and a sample-barcoded 5' primer, a second PCR ran about 7 to 11 cycles. TCRdb passed the 5' RACE reads through MiXCR, listing each CDR3 protein once. The sample has more than 700,000 distinct CDR3 sequences; 35% to 50% are singletons. Sequencing was performed on blood. Receptors originate from a man older than 75 in good health.

The genes are TRBV25-1 and TRBJ2-3; D remains ambiguous. V lost 4 bases to trimming and J lost 2 bases, with 7 bases between them. The CDR3 runs 13 residues. CDR1 is MGHDK and CDR2 is SYGVNS in the germline V gene. The DNA of the CDR3 is TGTGCCAGCAGTGTACCTTACACAGATACGCAGTATTTT. It translates to CASSVPYTDTQYF.

J is TRBJ2-3 and V is TRBV4-3, with TRBD2 identical over 10 bases. Germline CDR1 is LGHNA and CDR2 is YSLEER. Trimming cost V 0 bases and J 3 bases; bases outside gene matches: 6. CDR3 length equals 17 residues. CDR3 in amino acids: CASSQDMSGRGTDTQYF. The CDR3 nucleotides are TGCGCCAGCAGCCAAGATATGAGCGGGAGGGGAACAGATACGCAGTATTTT.

About this clonotype: At one boundary the junction diverges from the germline segment, which might be a read error. The chain couples TRBV20-1 to TRBJ1-1; perhaps TRBD1 as D (6 bases). CDR1 is DFQATT, CDR2 SNEGSKA, per germline (reference sequence). CDR3 length equals 13 residues. The CDR3 DNA sequence: TGCAGTGCTAGAGTGGGGGCGTATACTGAAGCCTTCTTT. It is translated as CSARVGAYTEAFF.

This clonotype was seen more than once but under ten times. The chain recombines TRBV27 with TRBJ2-3; 7 bases match TRBD2. Trimming at V came to 0 bases and at J to 2 bases, leaving 5 bases not matched to a gene. Germline V CDR1 and CDR2: MNHEY, SMNVEV (reference sequence). There are 16 residues in the CDR3. CDR3 amino acids: CASSLSGLAATDTQYF. CDR3 in DNA: TGTGCCAGCAGTTTATCGGGCCTAGCGGCCACAGATACGCAGTATTTT.

The chain links TRBV7-2 to TRBJ2-2; 7 bases are shared with TRBD2. The CDR3 loop spans 17 amino acids. V lost 5 bases to trimming and J lost 0 bases; unmatched junction nucleotides: 9. CDR1 is SGHTA and CDR2 is FQGNSA in the germline V gene. For the CDR3, the DNA is TGTGCCAGCAGCGCACACTCTCTAGCGGCGAACACCGGGGAGCTGTTTTTT. Its protein is CASSAHSLAANTGELFF.

V and J are TRBV5-5 and TRBJ2-7; D may match TRBD1 or TRBD2 (7 bases each). The CDR3 runs to 16 residues. In germline, CDR1 is SGHKS, CDR2 YYEKEE (reference sequence). Trimming left V 4 bases short and J 0 bases short, with 17 bases between. The CDR3 reads CASSDYQGGSSYEQYF. Here the CDR3 DNA reads TGTGCCAGCAGCGATTACCAGGGGGGGAGCTCCTACGAGCAGTACTTC.

This chain connects TRBV28 to TRBJ1-5; tentative D call: TRBD1 (6 bases). Trimming shortened V by 9 bases and J by 2 bases, and 20 bases separated the two germline ends. Germline V gene sequence: CDR1 MDHEN, CDR2 SYDVKM. CDR3 length equals 16 residues. The CDR3 region has the DNA TGTGCCAGTGTGGGGTACGGGGGGCCGGGCAATCAGCCCCAGCATTTT. Its protein product is CASVGYGGPGNQPQHF.

This clonotype has just a few counts. The V gene is TRBV20-1, the J gene TRBJ2-1, with D possibly being TRBD2 (6 bases). Germline V lookup: CDR1 DFQATT, CDR2 SNEGSKA (reference sequence). V was pared by 0 bases and J by 8 bases, with 17 bases between. This CDR3 is built from 15 residues. The CDR3 loop reads CSARESSREVYEQFF. The DNA for the CDR3 is TGCAGTGCTAGAGAGAGTAGCAGGGAGGTGTATGAGCAGTTCTTC.

The rearrangement joins TRBV20-1 to TRBJ2-3, with 11 bases fitting TRBD2. This CDR3 is built from 14 residues. V was pared by 6 bases and J by 4 bases, with 6 bases of the junction left unmatched. Germline-derived CDR1 and CDR2 are DFQATT and SNEGSKA (reference sequence). The CDR3 sequence is CSARLAGLPDTQYF. In DNA form, the CDR3 reads TGCAGTGCCAGACTAGCGGGACTCCCAGATACGCAGTATTTT.

The chain has TRBV7-2 and TRBJ1-3; D remains unclear. The ends were cut back, 5 bases at V and 0 bases at J, with 17 bases in the middle. The V gene's germline CDR1 is SGHTA and CDR2 FQGNSA. The CDR3 loop spans 17 amino acids. The CDR3 DNA reads TGTGCCAGCAGCCCCACCGGACCTCCTAACTCTGGAAACACCATATATTTT. Protein sequence: CASSPTGPPNSGNTIYF. The entire variable domain, with the rest obtained from reference TRBV7-2 and TRBJ1-3, is as follows: GAGVSQSPSNKVTEKGKDVELRCDPISGHTALYWYRQSLGQGLEFLIYFQGNSAPDKSGLPSDRFSAERTGGSVSTLTIQRTQQEDSAVYLCASSPTGPPNSGNTIYFGEGSWLTVV.

This sequence joins TRBV29-1 and TRBJ2-3; 8 nucleotides line up with TRBD1. The CDR3 covers 17 residues. After removal of 0 bases from V and 2 bases from J, the junction contained 10 bases not matched to a gene. The germline V gene encodes CDR1 SQVTM and CDR2 ANQGSEA. CDR3 nucleotides: TGCAGCGTTGAAGATCTTCAGGGGGCTTTCCCCACAGATACGCAGTATTTT. Its protein is CSVEDLQGAFPTDTQYF.

The chain links TRBV7-2 to TRBJ2-4; 9 bases align to TRBD2. The J call may be mistaken, given a closer DNA end match to TRBJ2-7. CDR3 length: 13 amino acids. Germline CDR1 and CDR2: SGHTA and FQGNSA. The CDR3 spells CAIRTSDSYEQYF. The CDR3 DNA sequence: TGTGCCATCCGGACTAGCGACTCCTACGAGCAGTACTTC.

This chain joins TRBV7-2 and TRBJ2-5, with TRBD2 matching 10 bases. Unmatched junction bases numbered 7, after V lost 5 bases and J lost 4 bases. From germline, CDR1 is SGHTA and CDR2 FQGNSA. This CDR3 has 15 amino acids. The CDR3 protein is CASSPAGGPLETQYF. In DNA form, the CDR3 reads TGTGCCAGCAGCCCAGCGGGAGGGCCTTTAGAGACCCAGTACTTC.

This clonotype was counted many times. The chain employs TRBV7-2 and TRBJ2-3; D not resolved. The CDR3 loop spans 17 amino acids. In germline, CDR1 is SGHTA, CDR2 FQGNSA. V was shortened by 1 base and J by 3 bases, with 17 bases between the two germline ends. This chain's CDR3 is CASSLDRVGGGTDTQYF. The CDR3 nucleotides are TGTGCCAGCAGCTTAGATCGCGTGGGCGGTGGGACAGATACGCAGTATTTT.

This clonotype was detected only a few times. V usage is TRBV6-2 or TRBV6-3 and J usage is TRBJ2-7; TRBD2 is a possible D gene (7 bases). This CDR3 region has 13 residues. Per germline, CDR1 MNHEY and CDR2 SVGEGT. The V end lost 5 bases, the J end lost 3 bases, and 11 bases lay between the germline ends. The CDR3 region is CASSNGGLYEQYF. CDR3 sequence (DNA): TGTGCCAGCAGTAACGGGGGGCTCTACGAGCAGTACTTC.

The chain has TRBV7-9 and TRBJ2-2; 12 nucleotides agree with TRBD2. CDR3 size: 18 residues. Germline V gene data show CDR1 as SEHNR and CDR2 as FQNEAQ (reference sequence). V lost 5 bases to trimming and J lost 2 bases; unmatched junction nucleotides: 9. CDR3 sequence reads: CASSLGLAGIGNTGELFF. The CDR3 coding sequence is TGTGCCAGCAGCCTTGGACTAGCGGGAATTGGAAACACCGGGGAGCTGTTTTTT. Full variable domain (missing parts from reference TRBV7-9 and TRBJ2-2): DTGVSQNPRHKITKRGQNVTFRCDPISEHNRLYWYRQTLGQGPEFLTYFQNEAQLEKSRLLSDRFSAERPKGSFSTLEIQRTEQGDSAMYLCASSLGLAGIGNTGELFFGEGSRLTVL.

This clonotype came up a few times. V and J are TRBV10-2 and TRBJ1-6; 8 bases align to TRBD1. Trimming took 3 bases from V and 10 from J; bases not matched to a gene: 5. Germline loops: CDR1 WSHSY, CDR2 SAAADI. This CDR3 is built from 14 residues. CDR3 loop: CASSDKDRVSPLHF. CDR3 nucleotide sequence: TGCGCCAGCAGTGATAAGGACAGGGTCTCACCCCTCCACTTT.

The chain is built from TRBV4-2 and TRBJ1-4; a possible D gene is TRBD1 (5 bases). This CDR3 comprises 16 residues. Germline V CDR1 and CDR2: LGHNA, YNFKEQ. V was cut by 1 base and J by 7 bases, with 16 bases left in between. CDR3 amino acids: CASSQAGAREGEKLFF. The DNA of the CDR3 is TGTGCCAGCAGCCAAGCGGGAGCCAGGGAAGGTGAAAAACTGTTTTTT.

This clonotype was picked up a small number of times. The V gene is TRBV5-6, the J gene TRBJ1-2; no reliable D call. The ends were cut back, 0 bases at V and 0 bases at J, with 9 bases in the middle. In germline, CDR1 is SGHDT, CDR2 YYEEEE. The CDR3 consists of 15 residues. The CDR3 region has the DNA TGTGCCAGCAGCTTGGACCCGGTAGCTAACTATGGCTACACCTTC. Translated: CASSLDPVANYGYTF.

J is TRBJ1-5 and V is TRBV28, with D maybe TRBD1 (6 bases). The CDR3 contains 12 residues. Germline values: CDR1 MDHEN, CDR2 SYDVKM. With 5 bases removed from V and 7 bases from J, the gap between germline ends came to 9 bases. The chain's CDR3 is CASSEGVQPQHF. The CDR3 region has the DNA TGTGCCAGCAGTGAGGGGGTGCAGCCCCAGCATTTT. Full variable domain (missing parts from reference TRBV28 and TRBJ1-5): DVKVTQSSRYLVKRTGEKVFLECVQDMDHENMFWYRQDPGLGLRLIYFSYDVKMKEKGDIPEGYSVSREKKERFSLILESASTNQTSMYLCASSEGVQPQHFGDGTRLSIL.

This clonotype came up a few times. The genes are TRBV29-1 and TRBJ2-7, with D perhaps TRBD2 (6 bases). The V and J ends lost 6 bases and 5 bases respectively, with 14 bases between them. The CDR3 sequence is 12 residues long. Germline V CDR1 and CDR2: SQVTM, ANQGSEA. In DNA, the CDR3 is TGCAGCGTAGGGTGGGGGGTCGACGAGCAGTACTTC. Translation gives CSVGWGVDEQYF.

This chain links TRBV9 with TRBJ2-1; 13 bases map to TRBD2. This CDR3 has 19 residues. Germline CDR1 is SGDLS and CDR2 is YYNGEE. CDR3 residues: CTTSPRGTSGAISYNEQFF. The CDR3 DNA sequence: TGTACCACCAGCCCAAGGGGGACTAGCGGGGCTATCTCCTACAATGAGCAGTTCTTC.

In its sample, this clonotype was seen a few times. The chain links TRBV7-9 to TRBJ2-5; 7 nucleotides align to TRBD2. CDR1 is SEHNR, CDR2 FQNEAQ, per germline (reference sequence). V lost 5 bases and J lost 5; bases outside the gene matches: 17. The CDR3 consists of 17 residues. The CDR3 DNA sequence: TGTGCCAGCAGCAATCCAAAAACCTTCGGGGGAGGGGAGACCCAGTACTTC. Translation: CASSNPKTFGGGETQYF.

The chain links TRBV28 to TRBJ2-3; D remains ambiguous. In germline, CDR1 is MDHEN, CDR2 SYDVKM. The CDR3 has 15 residues. Trimming pared 6 bases from V and 0 bases from J, leaving 13 bases between. CDR3 sequence reads: CASSVTKGSTDTQYF. The CDR3 coding sequence is TGTGCCAGCAGCGTCACGAAGGGTAGCACAGATACGCAGTATTTT.

This clonotype showed up many times. The gene calls are TRBV19 and TRBJ2-7, with D maybe TRBD2 (6 bases). Deletions cut 3 bases from V and 6 bases from J, with 21 bases between. The CDR3 covers 16 residues. Germline assignment: CDR1 LNHDA and CDR2 SQIVND (reference sequence). CDR3 amino acids: CASSIKKGPSAGEQYF. The CDR3 DNA sequence: TGTGCCAGTAGTATTAAAAAGGGTCCCTCAGCGGGCGAGCAGTACTTC.

This clonotype was seen a handful of times. The gene calls are TRBV25-1 and TRBJ2-1; possibly TRBD2 for D (5 bases). The CDR3 loop spans 17 amino acids. V lost 2 bases to trimming and J lost 8 bases, with 22 bases between them. Germline V lookup: CDR1 MGHDK, CDR2 SYGVNS. This CDR3 is CASSESRVRSTSDEQFF. CDR3 nucleotides: TGTGCCAGCAGTGAAAGCCGTGTAAGGAGTACTAGTGATGAGCAGTTCTTC.

This clonotype showed up just a few times. The chain uses TRBV20-1 and TRBJ2-5; 12 nucleotides line up with TRBD2. The CDR3 is made up of 13 amino acids. J was trimmed by 4 bases and V by 6 bases; bases with no gene match: 3. CDR1 and CDR2 from the germline V gene are DFQATT and SNEGSKA (reference sequence). The CDR3, as DNA: TGCAGTGCCCTGGGACTAGCGGGAGAGACCCAGTACTTC. Its translation is CSALGLAGETQYF.